This TCR beta chain was retrieved from a study of blood T cell repertoires in COVID-19. Study-wide background: The study drew acute and convalescent COVID-19 samples from the United States, Italy and Spain. The analysed material was cDNA or gDNA that came from T cells, B-cell-depleted T cells, or PBMCs.

In the original workflow: Reference gene primer amplification yielded estimated nucleated cell counts. Data came from immunoSEQ multiplex PCR; TCRdb stores just in-frame clones and leaves some out. V and J calls and clone size are as listed in that table; D and trimming were resolved from the DNA. Seen here are roughly 700,000 clones, about nine tenths observed once, and the top ten hold roughly 0.25%. The CDR3 contains 15 residues. V lost 1 base, J lost 1 base, and 10 bases lay in between. Germline CDR1 reads LNHDA; CDR2 reads SQIVND (reference sequence). Sequencing was performed on peripheral blood. This sequence originates from a woman between 18 and 29 years old with acute or convalescent COVID-19. This chain uses TRBV19 with TRBJ1-1; D gene unclear. The CDR3 loop is CASSIVNTANTEAFF. The CDR3 DNA reads as TGTGCCAGTAGTATAGTTAACACCGCGAACACTGAAGCTTTCTTT.